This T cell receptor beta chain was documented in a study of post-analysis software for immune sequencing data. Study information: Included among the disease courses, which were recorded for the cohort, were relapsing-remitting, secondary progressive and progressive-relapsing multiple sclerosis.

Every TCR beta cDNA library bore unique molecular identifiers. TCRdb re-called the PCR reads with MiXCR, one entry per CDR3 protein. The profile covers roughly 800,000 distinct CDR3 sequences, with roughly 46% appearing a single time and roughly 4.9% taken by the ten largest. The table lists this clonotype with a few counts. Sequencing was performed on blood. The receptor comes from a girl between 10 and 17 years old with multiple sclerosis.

CDR3 residues: CASSVRTGTNSPLHF. The CDR3 bases are TGTGCCAGCAGCGTTCGAACAGGAACTAATTCACCCCTCCACTTT. The V gene is TRBV9, the J gene TRBJ1-6; D is perhaps TRBD1 (5 bases). The germline CDR1 and CDR2 sequences are SGDLS and YYNGEE. V lost 2 bases to trimming and J lost 6 bases, with 12 bases between them. The CDR3 has 15 amino acids.